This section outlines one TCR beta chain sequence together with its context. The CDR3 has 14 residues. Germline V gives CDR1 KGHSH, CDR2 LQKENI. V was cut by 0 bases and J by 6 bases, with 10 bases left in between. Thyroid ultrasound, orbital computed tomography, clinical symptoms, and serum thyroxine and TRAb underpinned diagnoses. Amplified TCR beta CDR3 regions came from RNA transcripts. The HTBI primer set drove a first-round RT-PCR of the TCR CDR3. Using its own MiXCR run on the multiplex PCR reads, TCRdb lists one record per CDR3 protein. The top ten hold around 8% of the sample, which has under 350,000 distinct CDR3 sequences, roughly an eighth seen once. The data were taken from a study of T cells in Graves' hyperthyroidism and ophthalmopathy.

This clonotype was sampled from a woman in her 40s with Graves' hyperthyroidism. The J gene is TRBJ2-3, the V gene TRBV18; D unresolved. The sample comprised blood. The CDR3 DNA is TGTGCCAGCTCACCACCGCTTAGTTTGGATACGCAGTATTTT. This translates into CASSPPLSLDTQYF. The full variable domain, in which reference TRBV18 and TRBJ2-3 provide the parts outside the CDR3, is NAGVMQNPRHLVRRRGQEARLRCSPMKGHSHVYWYRQLPEEGLKFMVYLQKENIIDESGMPKERFSAEFPKEGPSILRIQQVVRGDSAAYFCASSPPLSLDTQYFGPGTRLTVL.